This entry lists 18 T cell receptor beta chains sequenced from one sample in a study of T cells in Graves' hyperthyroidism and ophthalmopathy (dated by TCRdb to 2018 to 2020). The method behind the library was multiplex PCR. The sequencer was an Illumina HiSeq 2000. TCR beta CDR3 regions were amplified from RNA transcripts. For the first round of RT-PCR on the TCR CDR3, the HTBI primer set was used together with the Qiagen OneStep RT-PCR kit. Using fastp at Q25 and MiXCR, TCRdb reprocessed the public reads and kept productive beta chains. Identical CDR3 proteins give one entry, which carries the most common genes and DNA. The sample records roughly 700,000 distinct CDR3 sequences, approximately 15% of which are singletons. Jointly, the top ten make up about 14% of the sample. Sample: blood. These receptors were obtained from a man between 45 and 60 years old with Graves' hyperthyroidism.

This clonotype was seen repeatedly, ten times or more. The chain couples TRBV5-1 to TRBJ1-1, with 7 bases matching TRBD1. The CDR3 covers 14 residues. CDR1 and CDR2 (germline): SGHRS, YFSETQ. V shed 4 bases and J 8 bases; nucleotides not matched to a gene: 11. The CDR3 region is CASSPSTSGGEAFF. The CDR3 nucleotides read TGCGCCAGCAGCCCATCCACCTCAGGGGGAGAAGCTTTCTTT.

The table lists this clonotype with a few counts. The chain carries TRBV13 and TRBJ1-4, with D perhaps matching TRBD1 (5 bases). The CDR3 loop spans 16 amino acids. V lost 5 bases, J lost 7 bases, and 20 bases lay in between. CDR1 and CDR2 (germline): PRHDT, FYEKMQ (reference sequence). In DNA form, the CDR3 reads TGTGCCAGCAGCCTTGGGACGTACCAAGCGGGTGAAAAACTGTTTTTT. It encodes CASSLGTYQAGEKLFF.

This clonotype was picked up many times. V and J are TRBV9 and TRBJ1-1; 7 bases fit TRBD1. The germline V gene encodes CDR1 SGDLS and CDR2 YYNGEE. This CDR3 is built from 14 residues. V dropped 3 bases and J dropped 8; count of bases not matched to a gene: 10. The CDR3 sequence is CASSATGVHQEAFF. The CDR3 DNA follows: TGTGCCAGCAGCGCCACAGGGGTCCACCAGGAAGCTTTCTTT.

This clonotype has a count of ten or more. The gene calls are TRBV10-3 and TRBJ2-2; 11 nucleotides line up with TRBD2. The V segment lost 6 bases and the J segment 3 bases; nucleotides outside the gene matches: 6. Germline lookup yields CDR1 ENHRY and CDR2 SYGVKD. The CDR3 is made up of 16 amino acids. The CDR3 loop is CAIRDFSGGDTGELFF. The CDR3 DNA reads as TGTGCCATCAGGGACTTTAGCGGGGGGGACACCGGGGAGCTGTTTTTT.

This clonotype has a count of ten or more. The CDR3 protein is CAISLSGNTGELFF. The CDR3 nucleotides are TGTGCCATCAGTCTTAGCGGAAACACCGGGGAGCTGTTTTTT. The chain is built from TRBV10-3 and TRBJ2-2, with a possible D match to TRBD2 (6 bases). V gave up 5 bases and J gave up 2 bases, with 9 bases separating them. Germline-derived CDR1 and CDR2 are ENHRY and SYGVKD. The CDR3 totals 14 residues.

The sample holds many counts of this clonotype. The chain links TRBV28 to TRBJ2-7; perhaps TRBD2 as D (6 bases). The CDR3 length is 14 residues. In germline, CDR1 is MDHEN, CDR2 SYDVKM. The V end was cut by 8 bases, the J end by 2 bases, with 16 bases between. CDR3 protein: CASVLGGPTYEQYF. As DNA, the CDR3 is TGTGCCAGCGTCCTCGGGGGACCTACCTACGAGCAGTACTTC.

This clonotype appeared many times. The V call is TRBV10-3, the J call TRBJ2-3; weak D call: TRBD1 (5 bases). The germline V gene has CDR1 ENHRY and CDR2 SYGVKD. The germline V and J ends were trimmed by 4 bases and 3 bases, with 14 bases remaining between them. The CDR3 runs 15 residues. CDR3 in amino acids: CAISAARAATDTQYF. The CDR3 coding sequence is TGTGCCATCAGTGCTGCCAGGGCTGCAACAGATACGCAGTATTTT.

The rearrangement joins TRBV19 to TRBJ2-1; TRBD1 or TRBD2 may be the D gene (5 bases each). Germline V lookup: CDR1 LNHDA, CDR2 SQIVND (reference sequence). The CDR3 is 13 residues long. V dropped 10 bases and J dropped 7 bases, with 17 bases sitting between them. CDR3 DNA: TGTGCCACTCCACCAGGGAGAAGAAATGAGCAGTTCTTC. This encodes CATPPGRRNEQFF.

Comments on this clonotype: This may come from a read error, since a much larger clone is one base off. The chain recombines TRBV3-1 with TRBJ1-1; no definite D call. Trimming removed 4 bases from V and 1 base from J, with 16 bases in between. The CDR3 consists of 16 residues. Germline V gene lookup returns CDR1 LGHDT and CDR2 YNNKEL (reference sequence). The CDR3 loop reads CASSRDGSGSNTEAFF. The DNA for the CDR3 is TGTGCCAGCAGCCGAGACGGATCGGGATCGAACACTGAAGCTTTCTTT.

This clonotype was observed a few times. The CDR3 DNA sequence: TGTGCCAGCACCACCCTGGACATTAGGAGCTCCTACGAGCAGTACTTC. It encodes CASTTLDIRSSYEQYF. The V gene is TRBV5-6, the J gene TRBJ2-7, with a tentative D call TRBD1 (5 bases). The ends were cut back, 6 bases at V and 0 bases at J, with 19 bases in the middle. Germline CDR1 and CDR2: SGHDT and YYEEEE. This CDR3 comprises 16 residues. Variable domain in full (rest from reference TRBV5-6 and TRBJ2-7): DAGVTQSPTHLIKTRGQQVTLRCSPKSGHDTVSWYQQALGQGPQFIFQYYEEEERQRGNFPDRFSGHQFPNYSSELNVNALLLGDSALYLCASTTLDIRSSYEQYFGPGTRLTVT.

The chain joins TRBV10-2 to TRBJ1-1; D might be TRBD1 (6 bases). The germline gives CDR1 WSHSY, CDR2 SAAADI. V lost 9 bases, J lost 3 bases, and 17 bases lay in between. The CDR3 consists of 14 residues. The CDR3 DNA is TGCGCCAGTAGGGGAGGGGGGGCGGACACTGAAGCTTTCTTT. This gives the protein CASRGGGADTEAFF.

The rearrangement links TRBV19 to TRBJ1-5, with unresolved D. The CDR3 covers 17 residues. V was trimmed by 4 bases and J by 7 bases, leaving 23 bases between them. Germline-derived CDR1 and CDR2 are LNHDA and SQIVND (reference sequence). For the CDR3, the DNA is TGTGCCAGTAGTAAAGAGAAGGGCCGGACGCCTGGCCAGCCCCAGCATTTT. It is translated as CASSKEKGRTPGQPQHF.

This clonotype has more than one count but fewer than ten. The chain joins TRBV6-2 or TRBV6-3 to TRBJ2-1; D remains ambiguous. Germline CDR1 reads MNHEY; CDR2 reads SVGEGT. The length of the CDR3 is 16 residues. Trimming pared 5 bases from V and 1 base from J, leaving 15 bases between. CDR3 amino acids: CASSVGRILSYNEQFF. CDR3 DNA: TGTGCCAGCAGTGTTGGCAGGATCCTTTCCTACAATGAGCAGTTCTTC.

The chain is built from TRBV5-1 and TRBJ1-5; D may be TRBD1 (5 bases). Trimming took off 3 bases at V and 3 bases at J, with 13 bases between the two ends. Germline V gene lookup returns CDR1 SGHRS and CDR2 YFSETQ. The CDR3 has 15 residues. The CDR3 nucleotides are TGCGCCAGCAGCTGGCTTGGGGGGGTCAATCAGCCCCAGCATTTT. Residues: CASSWLGGVNQPQHF.

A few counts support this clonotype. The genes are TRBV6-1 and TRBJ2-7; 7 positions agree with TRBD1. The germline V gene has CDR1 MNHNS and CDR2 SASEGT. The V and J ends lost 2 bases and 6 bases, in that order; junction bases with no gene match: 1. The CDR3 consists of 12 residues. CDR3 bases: TGTGCCAGCAGTGAATACAGGGGCGAGCAGTACTTC. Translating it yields CASSEYRGEQYF.

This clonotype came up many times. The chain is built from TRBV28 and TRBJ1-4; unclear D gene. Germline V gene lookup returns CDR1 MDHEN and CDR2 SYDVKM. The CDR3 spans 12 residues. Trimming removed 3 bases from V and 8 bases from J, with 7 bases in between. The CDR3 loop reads CASSFSGEKLFF. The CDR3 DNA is TGTGCCAGCAGTTTCTCGGGAGAAAAACTGTTTTTT.

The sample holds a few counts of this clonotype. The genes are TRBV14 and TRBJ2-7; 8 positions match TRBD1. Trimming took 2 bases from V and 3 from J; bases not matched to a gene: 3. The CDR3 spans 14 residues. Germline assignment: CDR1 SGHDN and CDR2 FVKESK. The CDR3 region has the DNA TGTGCCAGCAGCCAACCTGACAGGGGCTACGAGCAGTACTTC. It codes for CASSQPDRGYEQYF.

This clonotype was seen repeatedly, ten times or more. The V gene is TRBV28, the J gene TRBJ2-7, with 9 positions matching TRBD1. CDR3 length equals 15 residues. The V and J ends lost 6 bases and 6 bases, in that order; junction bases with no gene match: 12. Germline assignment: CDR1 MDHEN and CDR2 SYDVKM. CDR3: CASSQPGTGFVEQYF. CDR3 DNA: TGTGCCAGCAGCCAACCCGGGACAGGGTTCGTCGAGCAGTACTTC.